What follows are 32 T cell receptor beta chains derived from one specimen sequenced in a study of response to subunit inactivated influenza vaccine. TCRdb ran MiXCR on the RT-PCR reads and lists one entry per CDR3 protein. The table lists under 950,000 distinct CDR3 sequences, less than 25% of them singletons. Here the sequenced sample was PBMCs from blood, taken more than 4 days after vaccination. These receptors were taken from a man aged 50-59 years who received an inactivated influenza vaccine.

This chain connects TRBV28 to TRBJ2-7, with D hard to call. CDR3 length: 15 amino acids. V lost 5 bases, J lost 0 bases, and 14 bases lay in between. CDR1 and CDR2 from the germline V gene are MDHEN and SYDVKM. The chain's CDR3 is CASSPYEIRSYEQYF. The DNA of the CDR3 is TGTGCCAGCAGTCCCTATGAGATACGCTCCTACGAGCAGTACTTC.

The CDR3 reads CASSIQGTGETQYF. The CDR3 nucleotides read TGTGCCAGCAGTATACAGGGCACCGGGGAGACCCAGTACTTC. The chain joins TRBV6-5 to TRBJ2-5, with a possible D match to TRBD1 (6 bases). Germline lookup yields CDR1 MNHEY and CDR2 SVGAGI. The CDR3 consists of 14 residues. The germline V and J ends were trimmed by 5 bases and 5 bases, with 15 bases remaining between them.

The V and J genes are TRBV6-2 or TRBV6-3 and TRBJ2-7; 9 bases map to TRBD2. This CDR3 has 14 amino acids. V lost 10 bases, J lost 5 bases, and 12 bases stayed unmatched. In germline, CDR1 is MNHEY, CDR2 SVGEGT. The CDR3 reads CATESSGSFDEQYF. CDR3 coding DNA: TGTGCCACCGAAAGTAGCGGGAGTTTCGACGAGCAGTACTTC.

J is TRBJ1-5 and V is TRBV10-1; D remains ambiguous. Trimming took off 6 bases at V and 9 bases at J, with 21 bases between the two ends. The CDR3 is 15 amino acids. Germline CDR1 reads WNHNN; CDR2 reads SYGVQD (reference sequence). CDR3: CASRGSRTELGPQHF. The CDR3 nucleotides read TGCGCCAGCAGGGGGAGCCGGACGGAGCTTGGGCCCCAGCATTTT.

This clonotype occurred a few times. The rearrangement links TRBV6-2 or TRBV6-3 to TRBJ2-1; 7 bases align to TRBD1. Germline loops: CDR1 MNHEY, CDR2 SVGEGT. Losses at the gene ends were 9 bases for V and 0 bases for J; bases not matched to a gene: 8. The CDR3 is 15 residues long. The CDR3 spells CASADRRSSYNEQFF. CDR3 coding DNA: TGTGCCAGTGCGGACAGGAGAAGCTCCTACAATGAGCAGTTCTTC.

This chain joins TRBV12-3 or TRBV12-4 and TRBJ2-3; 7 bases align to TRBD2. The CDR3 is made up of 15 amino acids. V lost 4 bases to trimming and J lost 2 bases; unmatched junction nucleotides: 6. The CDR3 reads CASSSIGGNTDTQYF. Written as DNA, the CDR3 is TGTGCCAGCAGTTCCATCGGGGGGAACACAGATACGCAGTATTTT.

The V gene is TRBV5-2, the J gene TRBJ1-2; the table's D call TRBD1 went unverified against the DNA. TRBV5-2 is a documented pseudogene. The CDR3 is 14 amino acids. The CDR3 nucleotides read TGTGCCAGCAGCCGGGACCGCGACTACTATGGCTACACCTTC. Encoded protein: CASSRDRDYYGYTF.

CDR3 coding DNA: TGTGCCAGCAGCTTACTCGGGGGGAGTGCTGAAGCTTTCTTT. This gives the protein CASSLLGGSAEAFF. J is TRBJ1-1 and V is TRBV7-2; possibly TRBD1 for D (5 bases). Trimming took 2 bases from V and 6 from J, leaving 13 bases between them. Germline V gene lookup returns CDR1 SGHTA and CDR2 FQGNSA. This CDR3 spans 14 amino acids.

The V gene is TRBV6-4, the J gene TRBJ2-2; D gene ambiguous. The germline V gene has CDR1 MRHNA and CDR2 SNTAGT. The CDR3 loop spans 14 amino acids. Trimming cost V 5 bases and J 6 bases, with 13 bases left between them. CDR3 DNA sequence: TGTGCCAGCAGTCTACACGGTGAAGCCGGGGAGCTGTTTTTT. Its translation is CASSLHGEAGELFF.

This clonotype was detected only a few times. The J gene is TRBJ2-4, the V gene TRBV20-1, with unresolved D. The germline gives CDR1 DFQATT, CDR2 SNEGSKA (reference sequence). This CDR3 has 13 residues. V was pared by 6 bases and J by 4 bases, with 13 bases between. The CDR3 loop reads CSAIFPVKNIQYF. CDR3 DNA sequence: TGCAGTGCCATTTTCCCGGTTAAAAACATTCAGTACTTC.

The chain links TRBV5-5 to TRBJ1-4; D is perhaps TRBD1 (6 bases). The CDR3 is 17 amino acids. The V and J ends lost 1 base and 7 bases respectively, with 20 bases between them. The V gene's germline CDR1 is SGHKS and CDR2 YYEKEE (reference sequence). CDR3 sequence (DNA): TGTGCCAGCAGCTTGATGCGGGGGCTGGGAAAAGCTGAAAAACTGTTTTTT. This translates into CASSLMRGLGKAEKLFF.

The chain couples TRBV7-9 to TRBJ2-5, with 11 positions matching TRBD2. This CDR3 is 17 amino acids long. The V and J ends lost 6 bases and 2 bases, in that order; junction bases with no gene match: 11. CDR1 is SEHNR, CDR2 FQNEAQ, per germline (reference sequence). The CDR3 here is CASSPTSGGTSQETQYF. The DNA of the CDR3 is TGTGCCAGCAGTCCAACTAGCGGGGGAACCAGTCAAGAGACCCAGTACTTC.

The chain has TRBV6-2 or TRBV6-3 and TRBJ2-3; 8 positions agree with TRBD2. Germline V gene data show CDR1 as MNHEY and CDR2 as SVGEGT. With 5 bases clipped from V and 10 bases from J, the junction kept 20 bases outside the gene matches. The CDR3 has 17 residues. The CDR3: CASSNKPGLERRRPQYF. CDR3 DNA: TGTGCCAGCAGTAACAAACCGGGACTAGAAAGGAGGAGGCCGCAGTATTTT.

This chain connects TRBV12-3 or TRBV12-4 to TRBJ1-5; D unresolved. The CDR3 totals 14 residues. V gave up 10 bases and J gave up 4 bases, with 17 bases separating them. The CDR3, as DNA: TGTGCCACTCAACGGCGTGGGAAAAATCAGCCCCAGCATTTT. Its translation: CATQRRGKNQPQHF.

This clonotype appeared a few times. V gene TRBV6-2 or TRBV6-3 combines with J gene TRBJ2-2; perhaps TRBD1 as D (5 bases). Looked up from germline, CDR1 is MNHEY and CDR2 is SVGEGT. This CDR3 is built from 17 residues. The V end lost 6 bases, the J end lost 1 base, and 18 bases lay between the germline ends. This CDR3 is CASSHQGPGLNTGELFF. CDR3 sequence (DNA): TGTGCCAGCAGCCACCAGGGTCCCGGGCTGAACACCGGGGAGCTGTTTTTT.

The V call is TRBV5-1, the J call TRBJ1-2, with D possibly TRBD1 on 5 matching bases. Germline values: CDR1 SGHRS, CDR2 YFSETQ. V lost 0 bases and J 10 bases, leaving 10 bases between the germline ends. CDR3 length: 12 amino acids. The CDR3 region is CASSLVRDDYTF. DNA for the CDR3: TGCGCCAGCAGCTTGGTCCGGGACGACTACACCTTC.

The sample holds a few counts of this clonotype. The CDR3 spells CSARGPPATKQFF. The CDR3, as DNA: TGCAGTGCTAGAGGCCCGCCAGCGACCAAGCAGTTCTTC. The V gene is TRBV20-1, the J gene TRBJ2-1; D is ambiguous. The CDR3 totals 13 residues. V lost 1 base, J lost 11 bases, and 15 bases lay in between. Per the germline V gene, CDR1 is DFQATT and CDR2 is SNEGSKA (reference sequence).

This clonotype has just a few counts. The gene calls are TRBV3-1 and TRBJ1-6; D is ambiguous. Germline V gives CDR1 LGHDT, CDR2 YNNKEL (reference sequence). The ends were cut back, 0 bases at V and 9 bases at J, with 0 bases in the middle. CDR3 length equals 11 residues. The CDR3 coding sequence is TGTGCCAGCAGCCAAGATTCACCCCTCCACTTT. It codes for CASSQDSPLHF.

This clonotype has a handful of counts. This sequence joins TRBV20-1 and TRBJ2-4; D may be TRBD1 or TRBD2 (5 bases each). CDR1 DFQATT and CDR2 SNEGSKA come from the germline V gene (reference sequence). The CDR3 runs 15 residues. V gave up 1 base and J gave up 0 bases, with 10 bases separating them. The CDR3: CSARVPGRAKNIQYF. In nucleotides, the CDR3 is TGCAGTGCTAGAGTCCCGGGACGAGCCAAAAACATTCAGTACTTC.

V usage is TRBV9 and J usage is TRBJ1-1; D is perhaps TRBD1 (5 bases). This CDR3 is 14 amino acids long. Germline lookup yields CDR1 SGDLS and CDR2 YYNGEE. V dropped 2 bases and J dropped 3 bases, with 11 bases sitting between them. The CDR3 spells CASSVGGYDTEAFF. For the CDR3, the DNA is TGTGCCAGCAGCGTGGGGGGGTATGACACTGAAGCTTTCTTT.

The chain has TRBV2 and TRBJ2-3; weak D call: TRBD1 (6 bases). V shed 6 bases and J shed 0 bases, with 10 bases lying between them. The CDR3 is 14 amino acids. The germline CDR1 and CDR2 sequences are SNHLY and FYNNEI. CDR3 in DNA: TGTGCCAGCAGATGGACAGAGAGCACAGATACGCAGTATTTT. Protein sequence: CASRWTESTDTQYF.

This CDR3 reads CASSLSVVTGNEQFF. CDR3 nucleotide sequence: TGTGCCAGCAGTTTATCGGTGGTGACAGGCAATGAGCAGTTCTTC. The V and J genes are TRBV28 and TRBJ2-1; D is possibly TRBD1 (6 bases). Trimming cost V 1 base and J 6 bases, with 13 bases left between them. Germline loops: CDR1 MDHEN, CDR2 SYDVKM. The CDR3 runs to 15 residues.

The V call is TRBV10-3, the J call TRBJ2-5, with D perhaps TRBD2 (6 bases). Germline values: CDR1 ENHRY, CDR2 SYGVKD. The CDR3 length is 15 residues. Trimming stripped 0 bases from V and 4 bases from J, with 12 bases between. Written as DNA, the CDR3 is TGTGCCATCAGTGAGTCATCGCCGCGGGGAGAGACCCAGTACTTC. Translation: CAISESSPRGETQYF.

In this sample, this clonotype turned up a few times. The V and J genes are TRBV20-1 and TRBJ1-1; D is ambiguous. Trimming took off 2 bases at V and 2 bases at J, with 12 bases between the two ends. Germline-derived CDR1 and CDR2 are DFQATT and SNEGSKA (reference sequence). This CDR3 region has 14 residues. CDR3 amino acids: CSARRPRLNTEAFF. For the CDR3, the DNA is TGCAGTGCTAGACGACCGAGACTAAACACTGAAGCTTTCTTT.

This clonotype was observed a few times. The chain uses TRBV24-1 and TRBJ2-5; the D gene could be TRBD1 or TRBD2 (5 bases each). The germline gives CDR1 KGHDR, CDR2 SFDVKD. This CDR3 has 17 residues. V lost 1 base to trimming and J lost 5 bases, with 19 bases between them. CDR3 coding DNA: TGTGCCACCAGTGATTTTCCCCCCCGGGGCAGTCGGGAGACCCAGTACTTC. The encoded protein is CATSDFPPRGSRETQYF.

The chain's CDR3 is CSARDRRTPYNEQFF. CDR3 nucleotide sequence: TGCAGTGCTAGAGATCGGAGGACTCCTTACAATGAGCAGTTCTTC. The chain recombines TRBV20-1 with TRBJ2-1, with D perhaps TRBD2 (5 bases). CDR1 is DFQATT and CDR2 is SNEGSKA in the germline V gene (reference sequence). The CDR3 contains 15 residues. V dropped 0 bases and J dropped 4 bases, with 13 bases sitting between them.

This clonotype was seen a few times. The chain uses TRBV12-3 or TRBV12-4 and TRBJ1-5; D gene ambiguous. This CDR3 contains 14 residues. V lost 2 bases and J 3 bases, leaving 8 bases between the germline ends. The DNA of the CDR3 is TGTGCCAGCAGTTTACCCCACAACAATCAGCCCCAGCATTTT. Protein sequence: CASSLPHNNQPQHF.

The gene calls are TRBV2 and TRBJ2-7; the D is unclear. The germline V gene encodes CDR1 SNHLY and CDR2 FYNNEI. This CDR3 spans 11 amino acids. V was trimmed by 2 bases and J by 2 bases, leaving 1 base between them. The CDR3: CASSETYEQYF. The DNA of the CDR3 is TGTGCCAGCAGTGAAACCTACGAGCAGTACTTC.

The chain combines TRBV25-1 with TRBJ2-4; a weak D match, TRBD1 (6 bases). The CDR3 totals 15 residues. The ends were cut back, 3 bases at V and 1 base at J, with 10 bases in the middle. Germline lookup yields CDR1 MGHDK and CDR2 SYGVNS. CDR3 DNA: TGTGCCAGCAGTGATATTAGGGGGGCCAAAAACATTCAGTACTTC. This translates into CASSDIRGAKNIQYF.

CDR3 protein: CASSGGTARGKNIQYF. The DNA of the CDR3 is TGTGCCAGCAGTGGCGGGACAGCCCGTGGGAAAAACATTCAGTACTTC. V and J are TRBV6-1 and TRBJ2-4; tentative D call: TRBD1 (7 bases). The V end was cut by 4 bases, the J end by 4 bases, with 17 bases between. Per germline, CDR1 MNHNS and CDR2 SASEGT. The CDR3 covers 16 residues.

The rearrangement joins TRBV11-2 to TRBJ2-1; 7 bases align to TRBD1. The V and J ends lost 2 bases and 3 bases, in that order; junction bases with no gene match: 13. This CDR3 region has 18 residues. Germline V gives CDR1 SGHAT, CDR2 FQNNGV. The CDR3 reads CASSLRTDRTALYNEQFF. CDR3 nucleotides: TGTGCCAGCAGCTTACGAACGGACAGGACCGCTCTCTACAATGAGCAGTTCTTC.

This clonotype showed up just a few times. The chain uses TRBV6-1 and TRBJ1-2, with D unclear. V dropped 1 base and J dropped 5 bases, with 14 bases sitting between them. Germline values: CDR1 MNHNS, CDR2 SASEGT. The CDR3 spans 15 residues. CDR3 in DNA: TGTGCCAGCAGTGAAGTCGCCCCGATTGATTATGGCTACACCTTC. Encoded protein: CASSEVAPIDYGYTF.